This TCR beta chain was identified in a study of cytomegalovirus exposure and HLA in healthy donors. Study-wide points: Analyses of presence/absence relied on an assumption of roughly uniform sequencing depth across donors.

Germline-derived CDR1 and CDR2 are LGHNA and YSLEER. Between the trimmed V and J ends, which lost 0 bases and 2 bases, there was a span of 19 bases. The CDR3 has 18 residues. This PCR relied on a set of 60 Vbeta primers and 13 Jbeta primers. Repertoires were generated with immunoSEQ multiplex PCR, while TCRdb's copy carries only in-frame clones and drops some. The table counts roughly 140,000 clones; approximately 2.5% lies in the top ten. With regard to this clone: Its specificity is not known.

The sequencing input was PBMCs. The J gene is TRBJ1-1, the V gene TRBV4-3; D might be TRBD1 (5 bases). This receptor was obtained from a man in his forties in good health and CMV-seronegative. The CDR3 DNA reads TGCGCCAGCAGCCAAGATGTTGGGGCAGGCGACTTAAACACTGAAGCTTTCTTT. Its translation is CASSQDVGAGDLNTEAFF.